These 6 T cell receptor beta chains share one sample of origin, sequenced in a study of blood T cell repertoires in COVID-19. Method: immunoSEQ multiplex PCR; TCRdb's copy keeps in-frame clones and lacks some. The sample has roughly 190,000 clones; roughly 92% are singletons. Sequenced: peripheral blood. The receptors derive from a man younger than 45 with COVID-19, enrolled during active disease.

V and J are TRBV5-1 and TRBJ2-5, with TRBD1 matching 10 bases. With V trimmed by 3 bases and J by 3 bases, 8 bases remained unmatched. The CDR3 is 16 amino acids. Germline V gene lookup returns CDR1 SGHRS and CDR2 YFSETQ. CDR3 coding DNA: TGCGCCAGCAGCTGGTCCGGGACAGGGGCCGAAGAGACCCAGTACTTC. Amino acid sequence: CASSWSGTGAEETQYF.

The chain employs TRBV19 and TRBJ2-7; 9 positions agree with TRBD2. The CDR3 runs 17 residues. With V trimmed by 3 bases and J by 0 bases, 9 bases remained unmatched. Germline assignment: CDR1 LNHDA and CDR2 SQIVND (reference sequence). CDR3: CASSMRNSGGPSYEQYF. The CDR3 DNA sequence: TGTGCCAGTAGTATGAGGAATAGCGGGGGCCCCTCCTACGAGCAGTACTTC.

The V and J genes are TRBV29-1 and TRBJ2-5; TRBD1 aligns across 9 bases. This CDR3 contains 16 residues. J gave up 5 bases and V 1 base, and 11 bases lay outside the gene matches. Germline V gives CDR1 SQVTM, CDR2 ANQGSEA. CDR3 DNA sequence: TGCAGCGTTGAAGGCGGACCGGGACAGGGTCTGGAGACCCAGTACTTC. This sequence encodes CSVEGGPGQGLETQYF.

The V gene is TRBV4-1, the J gene TRBJ2-1; TRBD1 agrees at 11 bases. The CDR3 runs 16 residues. After removal of 5 bases from V and 12 bases from J, the junction contained 15 bases not matched to a gene. Germline loops: CDR1 MGHRA, CDR2 YSYEKL. CDR3 in DNA: TGCGCCAGCAGCACCTCCCCCGGGACAGGGGGTATTGCGCAGTTCTTC. It codes for CASSTSPGTGGIAQFF.

The V call is TRBV6-1, the J call TRBJ1-5; D is unresolved. Deletions cut 0 bases from V and 6 bases from J, with 15 bases between. The CDR3 has 16 residues. Germline CDR1 is MNHNS and CDR2 is SASEGT. The CDR3 bases are TGTGCCAGCAGTGAAGCGGAAGGAGACCGGGGTCAGCCCCAGCATTTT. It specifies CASSEAEGDRGQPQHF.

V is TRBV6-2 or TRBV6-3 and J is TRBJ2-3, with no clear D. The V gene's germline CDR1 is MNHEY and CDR2 SVGEGT. This CDR3 is built from 13 residues. Trimming cost V 2 bases and J 3 bases, with 6 bases left between them. CDR3 bases: TGTGCCAGCAGTTACCTACGGACAGATACGCAGTATTTT. Translated, it gives CASSYLRTDTQYF.